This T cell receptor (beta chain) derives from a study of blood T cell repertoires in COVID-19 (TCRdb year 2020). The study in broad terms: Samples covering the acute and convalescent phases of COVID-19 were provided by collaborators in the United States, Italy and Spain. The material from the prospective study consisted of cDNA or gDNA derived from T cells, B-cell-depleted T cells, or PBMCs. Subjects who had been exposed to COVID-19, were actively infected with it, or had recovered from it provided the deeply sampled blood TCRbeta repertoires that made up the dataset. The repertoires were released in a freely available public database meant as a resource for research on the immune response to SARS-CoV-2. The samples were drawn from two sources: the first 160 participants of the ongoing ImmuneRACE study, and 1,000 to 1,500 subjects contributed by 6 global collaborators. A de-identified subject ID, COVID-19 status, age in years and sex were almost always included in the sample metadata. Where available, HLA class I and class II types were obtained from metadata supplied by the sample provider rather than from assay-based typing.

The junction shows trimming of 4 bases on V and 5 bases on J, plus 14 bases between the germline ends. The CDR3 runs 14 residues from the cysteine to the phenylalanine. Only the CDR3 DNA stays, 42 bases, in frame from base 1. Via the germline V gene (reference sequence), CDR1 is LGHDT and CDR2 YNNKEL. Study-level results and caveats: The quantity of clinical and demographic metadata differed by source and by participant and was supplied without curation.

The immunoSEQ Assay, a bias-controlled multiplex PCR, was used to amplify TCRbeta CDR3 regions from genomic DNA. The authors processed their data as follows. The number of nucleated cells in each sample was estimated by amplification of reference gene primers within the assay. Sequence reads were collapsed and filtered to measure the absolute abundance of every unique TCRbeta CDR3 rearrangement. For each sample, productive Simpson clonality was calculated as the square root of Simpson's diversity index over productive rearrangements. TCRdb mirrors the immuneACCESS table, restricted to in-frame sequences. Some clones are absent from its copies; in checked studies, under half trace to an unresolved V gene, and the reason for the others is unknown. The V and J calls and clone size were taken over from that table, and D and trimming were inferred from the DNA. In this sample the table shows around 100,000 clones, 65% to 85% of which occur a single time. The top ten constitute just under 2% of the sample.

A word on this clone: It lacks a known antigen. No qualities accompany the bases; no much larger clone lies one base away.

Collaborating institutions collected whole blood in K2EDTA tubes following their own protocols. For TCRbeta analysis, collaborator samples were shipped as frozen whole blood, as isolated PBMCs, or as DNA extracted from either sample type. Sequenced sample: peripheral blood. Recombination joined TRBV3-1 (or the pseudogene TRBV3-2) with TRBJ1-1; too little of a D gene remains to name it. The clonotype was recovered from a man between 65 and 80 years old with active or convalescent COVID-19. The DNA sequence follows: TGTGCCAGCAGCCCCCCCAAGAGGAGAACTGAAGCTTTCTTT. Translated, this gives CASSPPKRRTEAFF.